What follows describes a single T cell receptor (beta chain). The data originate from a study of blood T cell repertoires in COVID-19. Study context: Samples came from the United States, Italy and Spain, spanning acute and convalescent COVID-19. PBMCs, B-cell-depleted T cells, or T cells were the source of the cDNA or gDNA that made up the material.

Profiled with immunoSEQ multiplex PCR; TCRdb holds only in-frame clones, not every one. The sample lists some 170,000 clones; approximately 80% were seen once. The germline V gene has CDR1 SGHTA and CDR2 FQGTGA. The CDR3 contains 15 residues. With 2 bases clipped from V and 7 bases from J, the junction kept 10 bases outside the gene matches. The sample taken for sequencing was peripheral blood. The rearrangement joins TRBV7-3 to TRBJ2-5, with 7 bases identical to TRBD2. The receptor comes from a woman aged 35 to 49 with COVID-19, enrolled during active disease. CDR3 region: CASSLSGGLLPTQYF. CDR3 nucleotide sequence: TGTGCCAGCAGCTTATCGGGAGGACTTCTTCCGACCCAGTACTTC.